A selection of T cell receptor beta chains follows, all from one sample in a study of radiation and T cells in renal cell carcinoma. Repertoires were generated with immunoSEQ multiplex PCR, while TCRdb's copy carries only in-frame clones and drops some. The sample has 95,000 or so clones, around nine tenths seen once. The input for sequencing was blood, taken from a patient whose treatment included radiotherapy and nephrectomy. The receptor source for this set is a man aged 50 or older with renal cell carcinoma. CDR3s include the opening cysteine and the closing phenylalanine or tryptophan. The D gene is left open where the match is weak. A row's size may be missing; if present it is once, few, many or a size class.

>TRBV5-1|TRBJ1-5|NA|TRBD1|16
TGCGCCAGCAGCCCGGGGACAGGGGGAAGCAATCAGCCCCAGCATTTT
CASSPGTGGSNQPQHF
>TRBV6-6|TRBJ1-2|NA|NA|13
TGTGCCAGCAGACTCCAGGGGCTGCATGGCTACACCTTC
CASRLQGLHGYTF
>TRBV7-3|TRBJ2-3|NA|NA|14
TGTGCCAGCAGCTTATCAGCCTACACAGATACGCAGTATTTT
CASSLSAYTDTQYF
>TRBV27|TRBJ2-1|NA|NA|17
TGTGCCAGCAGCCCCCTGCAGGGGTTAAAGTCCTACAATGAGCAGTTCTTC
CASSPLQGLKSYNEQFF
>TRBV9|TRBJ2-5|NA|NA|14
TGTGCCAGCAGCGAAAACGGGATACAAGAGACCCAGTACTTC
CASSENGIQETQYF
>TRBV7-2|TRBJ2-4|once|TRBD2|14
TGTGCCAGCAGCCCGGGGGGGCAGGAAAACATTCAGTACTTC
CASSPGGQENIQYF
>TRBV6-1|TRBJ2-5|NA|NA|14
TGTGCCAGCAGAGCCGACACGCACCAAGAGACCCAGTACTTC
CASRADTHQETQYF
>TRBV19|TRBJ2-5|NA|NA|12
TGTGCCAGTAAGGGTGGAGGAGAGACCCAGTACTTC
CASKGGGETQYF
>TRBV5-1|TRBJ1-6|NA|TRBD1|15
TGCGCCAGCAGCGCGGGACAGGGGTCTATATCACCCCTCCACTTT
CASSAGQGSISPLHF
>TRBV19|TRBJ1-1|NA|NA|17
TGTGCCAGTAATACCTTCGGGGCAGGGGAAAAGGGCACTGAAGCTTTCTTT
CASNTFGAGEKGTEAFF
>TRBV12-5|TRBJ2-1|NA|TRBD2|14
TGTGCTAGTGGTGTAGCGGGGGGGCGCAATGAGCAGTTCTTC
CASGVAGGRNEQFF
>TRBV9|TRBJ1-6|few|NA|13
TGTGCCAGCAGCCAGGGTTTAGGGTCACCCCTCCACTTT
CASSQGLGSPLHF
>TRBV4-1|TRBJ2-7|NA|NA|16
TGCGCCAGCAGCCAAGATCCCGCAGAAACCTCCTACGAGCAGTACTTC
CASSQDPAETSYEQYF
>TRBV9|TRBJ1-1|NA|NA|14
TGTGCCAGCAGCGCCTCGGGTGGCGGGACTGAAGCTTTCTTT
CASSASGGGTEAFF
>TRBV5-1|TRBJ2-1|few|TRBD1|17
TGCGCCAGCAGCTTGGTTTCCGGGACAGGGTTTGTCGGGGAGCAGTTCTTC
CASSLVSGTGFVGEQFF
>TRBV2|TRBJ2-2|NA|NA|15
TGTGCCAGCCGATTTAACAGGGACTACACCGGGGAGCTGTTTTTT
CASRFNRDYTGELFF
>TRBV6-5|TRBJ1-2|medium-sized|NA|14
TGTGCCAGCAGTGTACAGGGAGGTACCTATGGCTACACCTTC
CASSVQGGTYGYTF
>TRBV5-4|TRBJ1-4|NA|TRBD1|15
TGTGCCAGCAGGGATGGGACAGCTGCTAATGAAAAACTGTTTTTT
CASRDGTAANEKLFF
>TRBV11-2|TRBJ2-3|NA|NA|15
TGTGCCAGCAGCTTAGTCGCGAGAGGCACAGATACGCAGTATTTT
CASSLVARGTDTQYF
>TRBV29-1|TRBJ2-3|NA|TRBD1|13
TGCAGCTCAGCCGGGACAGCCACAGATACGCAGTATTTT
CSSAGTATDTQYF
>TRBV5-1|TRBJ2-2|NA|NA|14
TGCGCCAGCACCGCAAAGCCGAACACCGGGGAGCTGTTTTTT
CASTAKPNTGELFF
>TRBV27|TRBJ1-1|NA|NA|13
TGTGCCAGCAGAACGAATACGGTCACTGAAGCTTTCTTT
CASRTNTVTEAFF
>TRBV5-1|TRBJ2-1|NA|NA|15
TGCGCCAGCAGCACGGGACTTACCTCCTACAATGAGCAGTTCTTC
CASSTGLTSYNEQFF
>TRBV5-1|TRBJ2-1|NA|NA|14
TGCGCCAGCAGCTTGGGAAGGGGAGACAATGAGCAGTTCTTC
CASSLGRGDNEQFF
>TRBV20-1|TRBJ2-7|NA|NA|11
TGCAGTGCTCAGCCCAGTTACGAGCAGTACTTC
CSAQPSYEQYF
>TRBV10-2|TRBJ1-5|NA|TRBD1|19
TGCGCCAGCAGTGGGTCGGGACAGCGGGCCGGACTGGGCAATCAGCCCCAGCATTTT
CASSGSGQRAGLGNQPQHF
>TRBV5-1|TRBJ2-7|NA|TRBD2|14
TGCGCCAGCAGCCAACGGACTAGCTCCTACGAGCAGTACTTC
CASSQRTSSYEQYF
>TRBV5-1|TRBJ2-7|NA|NA|12
TGCGCCAGCAGCTTGGTTGGGGACGAGCAGTACTTC
CASSLVGDEQYF
>TRBV15|TRBJ2-7|NA|NA|17
TGTGCCACCAGCAGAGGTGGGGTAGTCCGACTATTTGACGAGCAGTACTTC
CATSRGGVVRLFDEQYF
>TRBV5-6|TRBJ1-3|NA|NA|15
TGTGCCAGCAGCTTGACCTCGGGCCGTGGAAACACCATATATTTT
CASSLTSGRGNTIYF
>TRBV9|TRBJ2-3|NA|NA|12
TGTGCCAGCAGCGGAGACACAGATACGCAGTATTTT
CASSGDTDTQYF
>TRBV7-9|TRBJ1-4|large|NA|14
TGTGCCAGCAGCTTAGCGGACGTGCGCGAAAAACTGTTTTTT
CASSLADVREKLFF
>TRBV5-3|TRBJ1-4|NA|TRBD1|18
TGTGCCAGAAGCTTGTTAATTCACCCCGGACAGGATAATGAAAAACTGTTTTTT
CARSLLIHPGQDNEKLFF
>TRBV2|TRBJ1-1|NA|TRBD1|14
TGTGCCAGCATCCGAACAGGGGGGAACACTGAAGCTTTCTTT
CASIRTGGNTEAFF
>TRBV27|TRBJ2-2|NA|NA|14
TGTGCCAGCAGTTCCGCGAGGTTTACCGGGGAGCTGTTTTTT
CASSSARFTGELFF
>TRBV7-9|TRBJ2-1|NA|TRBD2|15
TGTGCCAGCAGTCCGGGACTAGCGGGGCACAATGAGCAGTTCTTC
CASSPGLAGHNEQFF
>TRBV7-7|TRBJ2-4|NA|TRBD1|16
TGTGCTAGCAGCATACAGGGGGATCTAGCCAAAAACATTCAGTACTTC
CASSIQGDLAKNIQYF
>TRBV23-1|TRBJ1-1|once|NA|12
TGCGCCAGCAGTCCTGGGAACACTGAAGCTTTCTTT
CASSPGNTEAFF
>TRBV7-9|TRBJ1-1|NA|NA|13
TGTGCCAGCAGCCTGGGGGGGCATGGTGAAGCTTTCTTT
CASSLGGHGEAFF
>TRBV28|TRBJ2-1|NA|NA|14
TGTGCCAGCAGTTCCGGAGGGACGAAAGATGAGCAGTTCTTC
CASSSGGTKDEQFF
>TRBV7-9|TRBJ2-7|once|TRBD2|16
TGTGCCAGCAGTACGGGACTAGCGGGGGTAATCTACGAGCAGTACTTC
CASSTGLAGVIYEQYF
>TRBV30|TRBJ1-2|NA|NA|12
TGTGCCTGGAGTTCACAGGGTGGTGGCTACACCTTC
CAWSSQGGGYTF
>TRBV5-5|TRBJ2-7|NA|NA|13
TGTGCCAGCAGCCCATGGCGACAGGTCGAGCAGTACTTC
CASSPWRQVEQYF
>TRBV28|TRBJ1-5|NA|NA|12
TGTGCCAGCACCAATAAAAATCAGCCCCAGCATTTT
CASTNKNQPQHF
>TRBV11-2|TRBJ2-7|NA|NA|15
TGTGCCAGCAGCCCCTGGGGGGTGTTCGGAGACGAGCAGTACTTC
CASSPWGVFGDEQYF
>TRBV7-9|TRBJ2-5|NA|NA|12
TGTGCCAGCAGACTCGCACAGGGGACCCAGTACTTC
CASRLAQGTQYF
>TRBV19|TRBJ1-1|NA|TRBD1|18
TGTGCCAGTAGCACACTACCCGGGACAGGGGGCGCAAACACTGAAGCTTTCTTT
CASSTLPGTGGANTEAFF
>TRBV7-2|TRBJ2-1|NA|NA|14
TGTGCCAGCAGCTTAGCGTACAACTACAATGAGCAGTTCTTC
CASSLAYNYNEQFF
>TRBV7-2|TRBJ2-3|NA|NA|14
TGTGCCAGCAGCTTAGATGTAGCCACAGATACGCAGTATTTT
CASSLDVATDTQYF